This T cell receptor beta chain was sequenced in a study of cytomegalovirus exposure and HLA in healthy donors. V was clipped by 5 bases and J by 2 bases, with 15 bases between them. The CDR3 extends over 16 amino acids. CDR1 MNHEY and CDR2 SMNVEV come from the germline V gene (reference sequence). Points from the study as a whole: From TCR beta sequences, most subjects' HLA-A and HLA-B alleles were reportedly predicted accurately.

Remarks on this clone: The antigen is unknown.

PCR employed 60 Vbeta and 13 Jbeta primers. The table came from immunoSEQ multiplex PCR; TCRdb's copy has only in-frame clones and leaves some out. The table lists around 150,000 clones, approximately 71% of them singletons. Participants comprised healthy donors of bone marrow. Sequenced: PBMCs. The receptor was derived from a man aged 25 to 40 in good health and CMV-seronegative. The chain uses TRBV27 and TRBJ2-2; perhaps TRBD1 as D (6 bases). CDR3 bases: TGTGCCAGCAGTCTGATCGGGACAATAAACACCGGGGAGCTGTTTTTT. This gives the protein CASSLIGTINTGELFF.